This T cell receptor beta chain was documented in a study of OX40 agonist ivuxolimab in advanced cancers. The overall study: In this cohort, patients received ivuxolimab, an agonistic anti-OX40 (CD134) antibody.

Germline values: CDR1 MNHNY, CDR2 SVGAGI (reference sequence). This CDR3 is 11 amino acids long. V was trimmed by 0 bases and J by 5 bases, leaving 2 bases between them. Notes on the study in general: Patients with a partial response at 0.1-3.0 mg/kg had among the lowest clonal expansion. No antigen was identified for the clonally expanded peripheral T cells. CD4+ and CD8+ blood T cells expanded clonally by week 6 at 0.1 to 3.0 mg/kg.

Clones were read by immunoSEQ multiplex PCR, and TCRdb kept only the in-frame ones, dropping some. Of 55,000 or so clones listed, roughly nine tenths are singletons. A note on this clone: The antigen remains undetermined.

This sequence originates from an adult with an advanced solid tumor such as melanoma, head and neck, liver or kidney cancer. This chain connects TRBV6-6 to TRBJ2-7, with D unclear. The specimen comprised CD4+ or CD8+ T cells sorted from blood, sampled in a trial of the OX40 agonist ivuxolimab. CDR3 bases: TGTGCCAGCAGTTACTCTGACGAGCAGTACTTC. As protein: CASSYSDEQYF.